The TCR beta chain under discussion was sequenced for a study of PD-L1 blockade in urothelial cancer. Sequencing was performed with immunoSEQ multiplex PCR; in TCRdb, only in-frame clones are kept and a portion is missing. The profile shows tens of thousands of clones, about four fifths of them singletons. The time point denotes: pretreatment peripheral blood. This sequence originates from an older man with urothelial cancer. The sequencing used PBMCs, collected around atezolizumab (anti-PD-L1) treatment.

This CDR3 is CASSQDSTSYEQYF. The CDR3 coding sequence is TGCGCCAGCAGCCAAGATAGTACCTCCTACGAGCAGTACTTC. The chain recombines TRBV4-3 with TRBJ2-7; D call uncertain. The V gene lost 0 bases and the J gene lost 0 bases, with 6 bases spanning the gap. Germline V gene sequence: CDR1 LGHNA, CDR2 YSLEER. The CDR3 is 14 residues long.